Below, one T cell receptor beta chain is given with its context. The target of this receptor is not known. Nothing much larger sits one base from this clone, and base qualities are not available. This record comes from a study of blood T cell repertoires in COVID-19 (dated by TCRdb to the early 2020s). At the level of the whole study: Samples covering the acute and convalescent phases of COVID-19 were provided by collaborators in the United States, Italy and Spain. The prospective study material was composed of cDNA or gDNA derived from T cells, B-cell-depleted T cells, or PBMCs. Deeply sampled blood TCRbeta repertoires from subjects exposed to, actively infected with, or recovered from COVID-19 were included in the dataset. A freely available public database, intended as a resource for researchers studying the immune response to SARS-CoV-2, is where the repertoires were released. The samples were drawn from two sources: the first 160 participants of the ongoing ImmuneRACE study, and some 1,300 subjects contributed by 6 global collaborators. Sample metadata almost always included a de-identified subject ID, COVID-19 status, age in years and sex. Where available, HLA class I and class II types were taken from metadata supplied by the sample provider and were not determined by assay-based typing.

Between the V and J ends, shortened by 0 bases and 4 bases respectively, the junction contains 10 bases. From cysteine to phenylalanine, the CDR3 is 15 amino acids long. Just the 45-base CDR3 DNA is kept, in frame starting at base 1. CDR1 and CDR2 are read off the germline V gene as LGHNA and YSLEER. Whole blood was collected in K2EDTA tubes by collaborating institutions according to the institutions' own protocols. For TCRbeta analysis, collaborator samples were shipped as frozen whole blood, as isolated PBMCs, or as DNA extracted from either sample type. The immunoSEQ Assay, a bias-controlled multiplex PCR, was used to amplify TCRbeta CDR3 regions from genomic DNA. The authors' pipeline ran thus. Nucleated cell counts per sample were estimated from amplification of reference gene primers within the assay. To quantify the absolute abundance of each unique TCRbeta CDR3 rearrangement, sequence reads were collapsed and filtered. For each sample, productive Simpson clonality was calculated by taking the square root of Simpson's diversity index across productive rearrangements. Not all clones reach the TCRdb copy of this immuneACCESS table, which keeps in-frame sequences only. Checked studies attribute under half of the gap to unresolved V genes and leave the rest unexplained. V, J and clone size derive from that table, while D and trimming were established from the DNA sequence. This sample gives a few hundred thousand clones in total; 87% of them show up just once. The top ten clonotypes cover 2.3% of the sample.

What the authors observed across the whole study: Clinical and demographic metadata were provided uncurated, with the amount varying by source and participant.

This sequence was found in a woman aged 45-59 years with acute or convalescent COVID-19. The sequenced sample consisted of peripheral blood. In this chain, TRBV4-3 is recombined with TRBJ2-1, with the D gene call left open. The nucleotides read TGCGCCAGCAGCCAAGATCTCACGACATACAATGAGCAGTTCTTC. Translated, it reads CASSQDLTTYNEQFF.